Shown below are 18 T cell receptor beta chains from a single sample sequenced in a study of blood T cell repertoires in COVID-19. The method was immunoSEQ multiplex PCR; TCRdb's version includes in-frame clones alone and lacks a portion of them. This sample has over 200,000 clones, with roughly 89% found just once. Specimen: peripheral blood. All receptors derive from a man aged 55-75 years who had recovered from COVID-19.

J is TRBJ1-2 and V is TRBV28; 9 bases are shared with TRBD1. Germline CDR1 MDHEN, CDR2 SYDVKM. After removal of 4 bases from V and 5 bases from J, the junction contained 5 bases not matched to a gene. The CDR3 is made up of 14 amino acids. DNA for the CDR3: TGTGCCAGCAGTTACCCCGGACAGGGGTATGGCTACACCTTC. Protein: CASSYPGQGYGYTF.

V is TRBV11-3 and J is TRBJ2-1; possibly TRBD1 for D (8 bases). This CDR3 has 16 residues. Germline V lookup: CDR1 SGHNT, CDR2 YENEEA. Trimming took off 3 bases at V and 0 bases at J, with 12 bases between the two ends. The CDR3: CASSFYRGGSYNEQFF. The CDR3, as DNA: TGTGCCAGCAGCTTCTACAGGGGGGGCTCCTACAATGAGCAGTTCTTC. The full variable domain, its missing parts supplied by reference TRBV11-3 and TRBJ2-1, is EAGVVQSPRYKIIEKKQPVAFWCNPISGHNTLYWYLQNLGQGPELLIRYENEEAVDDSQLPKDRFSAERLKGVDSTLKIQPAELGDSAVYLCASSFYRGGSYNEQFFGPGTRLTVL.

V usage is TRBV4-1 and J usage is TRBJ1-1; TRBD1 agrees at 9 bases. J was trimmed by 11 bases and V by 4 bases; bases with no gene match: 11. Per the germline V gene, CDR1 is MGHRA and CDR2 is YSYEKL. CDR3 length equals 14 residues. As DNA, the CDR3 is TGCGCCAGCAGCCTACAGGGGGCGGAGGATTTGGCTTTCTTT. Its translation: CASSLQGAEDLAFF.

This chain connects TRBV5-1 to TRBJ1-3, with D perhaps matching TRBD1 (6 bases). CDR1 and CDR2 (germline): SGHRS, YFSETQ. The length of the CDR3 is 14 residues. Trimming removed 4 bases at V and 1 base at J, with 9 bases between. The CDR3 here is CASSEGTSGNTIYF. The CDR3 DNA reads TGCGCCAGCAGCGAGGGGACATCTGGAAACACCATATATTTT.

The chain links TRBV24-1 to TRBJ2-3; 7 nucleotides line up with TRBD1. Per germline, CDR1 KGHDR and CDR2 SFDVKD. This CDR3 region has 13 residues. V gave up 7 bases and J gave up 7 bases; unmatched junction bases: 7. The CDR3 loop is CATSDQGVHTQYF. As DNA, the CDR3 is TGTGCCACCAGCGACCAGGGGGTACATACGCAGTATTTT.

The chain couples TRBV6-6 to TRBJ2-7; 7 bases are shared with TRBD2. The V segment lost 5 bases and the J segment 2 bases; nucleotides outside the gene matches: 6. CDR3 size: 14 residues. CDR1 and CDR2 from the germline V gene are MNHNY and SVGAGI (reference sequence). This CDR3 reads CASSRSGITYEQYF. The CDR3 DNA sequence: TGTGCCAGCAGTCGGAGCGGGATTACCTACGAGCAGTACTTC.

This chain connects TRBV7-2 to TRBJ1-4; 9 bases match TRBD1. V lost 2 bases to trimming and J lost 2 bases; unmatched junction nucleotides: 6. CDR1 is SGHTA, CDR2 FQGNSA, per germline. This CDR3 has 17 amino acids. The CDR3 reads CASSLLGTGYTNEKLFF. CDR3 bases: TGTGCCAGCAGCTTACTAGGGACAGGGTACACTAATGAAAAACTGTTTTTT.

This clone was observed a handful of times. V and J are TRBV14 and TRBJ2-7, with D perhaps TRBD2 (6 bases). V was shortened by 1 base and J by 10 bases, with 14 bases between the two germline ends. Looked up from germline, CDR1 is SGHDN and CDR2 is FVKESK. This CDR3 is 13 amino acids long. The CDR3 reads CASSQAQWGEQYF. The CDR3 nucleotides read TGTGCCAGCAGCCAAGCCCAATGGGGGGAACAGTACTTC.

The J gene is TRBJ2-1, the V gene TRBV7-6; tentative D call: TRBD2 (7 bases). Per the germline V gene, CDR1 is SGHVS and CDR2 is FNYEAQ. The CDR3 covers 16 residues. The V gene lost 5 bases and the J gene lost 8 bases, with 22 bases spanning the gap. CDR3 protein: CASSLRGGSNVYEQFF. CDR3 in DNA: TGTGCCAGCAGCCTCAGGGGCGGGAGTAATGTATATGAGCAGTTCTTC.

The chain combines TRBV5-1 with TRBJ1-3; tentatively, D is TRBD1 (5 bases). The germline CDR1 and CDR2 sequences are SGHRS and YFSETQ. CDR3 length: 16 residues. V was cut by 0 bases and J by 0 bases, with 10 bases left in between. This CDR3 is CASSLGQPSSGNTIYF. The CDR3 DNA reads TGCGCCAGCAGCTTGGGACAGCCTTCCTCTGGAAACACCATATATTTT.

The CDR3 is CASSRQGPNEVGRHF. The CDR3 region has the DNA TGTGCCAGTAGTCGACAGGGTCCGAACGAGGTTGGACGCCACTTT. This chain links TRBV19 with TRBJ1-6; 7 bases fit TRBD1. V lost 5 bases to trimming and J lost 18 bases; unmatched junction nucleotides: 19. CDR1 LNHDA and CDR2 SQIVND come from the germline V gene (reference sequence). This CDR3 is built from 15 residues.

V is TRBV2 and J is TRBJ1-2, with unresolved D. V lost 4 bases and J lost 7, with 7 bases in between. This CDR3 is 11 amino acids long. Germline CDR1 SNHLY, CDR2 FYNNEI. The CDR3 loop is CASSAGSGYTF. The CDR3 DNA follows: TGTGCCAGCAGTGCGGGTAGTGGCTACACCTTC.

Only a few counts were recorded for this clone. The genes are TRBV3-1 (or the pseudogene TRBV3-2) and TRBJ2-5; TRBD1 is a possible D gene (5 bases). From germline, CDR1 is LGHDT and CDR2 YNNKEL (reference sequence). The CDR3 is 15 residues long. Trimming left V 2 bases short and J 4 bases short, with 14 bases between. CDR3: CASSQPLSGLETQYF. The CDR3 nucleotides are TGTGCCAGCAGCCAACCACTTTCAGGGTTAGAGACCCAGTACTTC.

The CDR3 DNA reads as TGTGCCAGCAGCGTTCTGACTAGCGGGAGTGCAGATACGCAGTATTTT. This gives the protein CASSVLTSGSADTQYF. The chain links TRBV9 to TRBJ2-3; 12 nucleotides agree with TRBD2. The CDR3 is 16 amino acids. The trim removed 2 bases at V and 4 bases at J, leaving 5 bases unmatched. Germline V gene lookup returns CDR1 SGDLS and CDR2 YYNGEE.

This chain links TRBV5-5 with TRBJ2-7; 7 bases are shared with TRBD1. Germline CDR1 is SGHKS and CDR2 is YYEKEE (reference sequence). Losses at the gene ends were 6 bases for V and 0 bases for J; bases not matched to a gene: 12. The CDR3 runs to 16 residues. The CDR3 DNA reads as TGTGCCAGCACCATCTCCGGGACAGTGAGCTCCTACGAGCAGTACTTC. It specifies CASTISGTVSSYEQYF. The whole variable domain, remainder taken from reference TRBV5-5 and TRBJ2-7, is DAGVTQSPTHLIKTRGQQVTLRCSPISGHKSVSWYQQVLGQGPQFIFQYYEKEERGRGNFPDRFSARQFPNYSSELNVNALLLGDSALYLCASTISGTVSSYEQYFGPGTRLTVT.

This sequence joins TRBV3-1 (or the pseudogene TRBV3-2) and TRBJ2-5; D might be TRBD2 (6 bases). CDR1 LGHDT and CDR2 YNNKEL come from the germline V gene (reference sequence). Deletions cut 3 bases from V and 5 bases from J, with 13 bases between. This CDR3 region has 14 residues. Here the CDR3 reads CASSQKGGSETQYF. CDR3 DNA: TGTGCCAGCAGCCAGAAGGGAGGTTCCGAGACCCAGTACTTC.

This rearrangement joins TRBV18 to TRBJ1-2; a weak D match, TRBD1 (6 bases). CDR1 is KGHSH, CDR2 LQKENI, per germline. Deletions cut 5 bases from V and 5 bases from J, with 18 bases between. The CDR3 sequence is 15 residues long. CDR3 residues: CASSTKGEGRYGYTF. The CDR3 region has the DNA TGTGCCAGCTCAACAAAGGGGGAAGGAAGATATGGCTACACCTTC.

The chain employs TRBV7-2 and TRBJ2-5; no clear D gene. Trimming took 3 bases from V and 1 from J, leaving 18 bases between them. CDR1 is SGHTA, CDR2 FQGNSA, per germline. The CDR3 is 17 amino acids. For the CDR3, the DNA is TGTGCCAGCAGCTTCGGTCGGCAGGCTCGCCTCCAAGAGACCCAGTACTTC. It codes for CASSFGRQARLQETQYF.